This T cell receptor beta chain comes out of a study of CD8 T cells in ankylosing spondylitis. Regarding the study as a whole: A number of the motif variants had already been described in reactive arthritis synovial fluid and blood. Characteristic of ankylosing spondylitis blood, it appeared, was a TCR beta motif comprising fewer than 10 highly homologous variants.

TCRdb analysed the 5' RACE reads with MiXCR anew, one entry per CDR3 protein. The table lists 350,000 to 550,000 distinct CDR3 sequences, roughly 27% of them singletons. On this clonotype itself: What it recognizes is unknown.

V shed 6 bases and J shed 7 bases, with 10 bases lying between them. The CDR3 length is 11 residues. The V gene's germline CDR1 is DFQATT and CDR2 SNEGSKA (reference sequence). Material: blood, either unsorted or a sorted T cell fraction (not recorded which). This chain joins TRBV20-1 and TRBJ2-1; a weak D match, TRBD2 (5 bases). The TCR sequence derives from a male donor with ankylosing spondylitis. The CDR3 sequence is CSAARGNEQFF. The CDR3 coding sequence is TGCAGTGCAGCCCGGGGAAATGAGCAGTTCTTC.